The clone carrying this T cell receptor beta chain was picked up a small number of times. Its antigen is not known. This specimen comes from a study of beta chain features in type 1 diabetes. Notes on the study in general: Patients with Type 1 diabetes showed moderately but significantly shorter TCRB CDR3s in all four CD4+ subsets. Highly expressing activated T cells could be over-counted with a cDNA template.

Germline V gene sequence: CDR1 SGHTA, CDR2 FQGNSA. The CDR3 extends over 15 amino acids. With 6 bases removed from V and 0 bases from J, the gap between germline ends came to 12 bases. CD45RO/CCR7/CD25/CD127/CD95/CD27 staining was used to isolate CD4+ naive, central memory, regulatory and stem cell-like memory cells by sorting. The whole isolated RNA underwent reverse transcription, so sequencing captured expressed TCRB transcripts. Some clones are missing from TCRdb's copy, which holds only in-frame ones; the method was immunoSEQ multiplex PCR. The table shows 300,000 to 400,000 clones, with over 7% occurring only once.

Sequences were obtained from central memory CD4+ T cells from blood. The V call is TRBV7-2, the J call TRBJ1-3; tentative D call: TRBD1 (5 bases). The TCR comes from a man aged 25-40 years with type 1 diabetes. In DNA form, the CDR3 reads TGTGCCAGCAGTCACGCGGGGGACTCTGGAAACACCATATATTTT. It is translated as CASSHAGDSGNTIYF. The full variable domain, its missing parts supplied by reference TRBV7-2 and TRBJ1-3, is GAGVSQSPSNKVTEKGKDVELRCDPISGHTALYWYRQSLGQGLEFLIYFQGNSAPDKSGLPSDRFSAERTGGSVSTLTIQRTQQEDSAVYLCASSHAGDSGNTIYFGEGSWLTVV.